The clone carrying this T cell receptor (beta chain) was found once. Its antigen remains unknown. The length of the CDR3 is 17 residues. The V gene end was trimmed by 2 bases and the J gene end by 0 bases; junction bases not matched to a gene: 7. Germline CDR1 reads SGHTA; CDR2 reads FQGNSA. Libraries were prepared by immunoSEQ multiplex PCR; TCRdb keeps only in-frame clonotypes and omits some of them. The table shows 200,000 to 250,000 clones, with 93% occurring only once. The sample is drawn from a study of T cell responses to AZD1222 COVID-19 vaccine. Points from the study as a whole: Compared with day 0, the breadth and depth of the Spike-specific TCR repertoire rose significantly after two doses of AZD1222. Reportedly, nearly half the spike-specific TCRs target unmutated variant regions.

The chain joins TRBV7-2 to TRBJ1-1, with 9 nucleotides matching TRBD1. This specimen consisted of peripheral blood, obtained on day 0 of MenACWY control vaccination. This clonotype was obtained from an adult in good health. DNA for the CDR3: TGTGCCAGCAGCTTACCCCGGACAGGGGACTTGAACACTGAAGCTTTCTTT. Amino acids: CASSLPRTGDLNTEAFF.